This T cell receptor (beta chain) was sequenced during a study of identical twins. TCRdb analysed the 5' RACE reads with MiXCR anew, one entry per CDR3 protein. The profile covers around 570,000 distinct CDR3 sequences, with roughly 9.5% appearing a single time and 2.5% to 3.5% taken by the ten largest. The CDR3 length is 10 residues. Germline loops: CDR1 SQVTM, CDR2 ANQGSEA. In its sample, this clonotype was seen many times. Its cognate antigen is unknown. The junction shows a germline mismatch at one end, possibly a read error. Study-wide findings and caveats: Out-of-frame alpha sequences shared between twins exhibited an excess of low generation probability.

These data also formed part of another study, on yellow fever vaccine responses in identical twins.

The clonotype was recovered from a woman between 18 and 29 years old in good health. The sample was PBMCs. This chain links TRBV29-1 with TRBJ2-3, with D uncertain. CDR3 sequence reads: CSVVTDTQYF. CDR3 sequence (DNA): TGCAGTGTTGTCACAGATACGCAGTATTTT.